This T cell receptor (beta chain) was recorded in a study of regulatory T cells in long-lasting Graves disease. Study-wide results and limits: Accuracy might have suffered from few samples.

Indicated time point: persistent/refractory GD, antithyroid drugs over 5 years with positive TRAb. Extracted PBMC RNA gave rise to the TCR library. The EDTA tubes were filled with 7.5 to 9 milliliters of drawn peripheral blood. Deletions cut 6 bases from V and 0 bases from J, with 15 bases between. CDR3 length: 15 residues. The germline gives CDR1 SQVTM, CDR2 ANQGSEA. Relying on iRepertoire HTBI primers and Arm-PCR of CDR3 regions, the team built TCR beta libraries. TCRdb itself ran the multiplex PCR reads through MiXCR, one entry per CDR3 protein. The profile shows roughly 500,000 distinct CDR3 sequences, approximately 23% of them singletons. Ten or more counts support this clonotype. Its antigen remains unknown.

This material consisted of peripheral blood mononuclear cells (PBMCs), taken when the disease was refractory, from a patient treated with antithyroid drugs. The chain links TRBV29-1 to TRBJ2-4; no definite D call. The clonotype originates from a female donor with Graves disease. CDR3 DNA sequence: TGCAGCGTCGCCGAACCCTACTTAGCCAAAAACATTCAGTACTTC. Its translation is CSVAEPYLAKNIQYF.